The 9 T cell receptor beta chains listed next were all sequenced from one sample in a study of OX40 agonist ivuxolimab in advanced cancers. Measured with immunoSEQ multiplex PCR; TCRdb has only the in-frame clones, and not every one. The sample includes some 62,000 clones, 85% of them seen just once. Material: CD4+ or CD8+ T cells sorted from blood, obtained in a trial of the OX40 agonist ivuxolimab. These receptors all stem from an adult with an advanced solid tumor such as melanoma, head and neck, liver or kidney cancer.

With respect to this clone: The sample contains more than one DNA sequence encoding this CDR3. The genes are TRBV7-2 and TRBJ1-2, with 8 positions matching TRBD1. This CDR3 has 13 amino acids. The germline V gene encodes CDR1 SGHTA and CDR2 FQGNSA. V lost 4 bases to trimming and J lost 8 bases; unmatched junction nucleotides: 6. CDR3 in amino acids: CASSSQGAQGYTF. CDR3 nucleotide sequence: TGTGCCAGCAGCTCCCAGGGGGCGCAGGGCTACACCTTC. Full variable domain (rest looked up from reference TRBV7-2 and TRBJ1-2): GAGVSQSPSNKVTEKGKDVELRCDPISGHTALYWYRQSLGQGLEFLIYFQGNSAPDKSGLPSDRFSAERTGGSVSTLTIQRTQQEDSAVYLCASSSQGAQGYTFGSGTRLTVV.

The chain combines TRBV28 with TRBJ2-3, with 14 bases matching TRBD2. Trimming removed 6 bases from V and 1 base from J; junction bases left unmatched: 3. This CDR3 has 16 residues. Germline values: CDR1 MDHEN, CDR2 SYDVKM. CDR3 bases: TGTGCCAGCAGCAGGGGACTAGCGGGGGGCACAGATACGCAGTATTTT. Its protein is CASSRGLAGGTDTQYF.

The genes are TRBV4-1 and TRBJ2-7; no definite D call. Per the germline V gene, CDR1 is MGHRA and CDR2 is YSYEKL. V lost 0 bases and J 3 bases, leaving 9 bases between the germline ends. This CDR3 has 14 residues. The CDR3 here is CASSQEGSFYEQYF. CDR3 bases: TGCGCCAGCAGCCAAGAAGGCAGCTTCTACGAGCAGTACTTC.

The chain is built from TRBV7-2 and TRBJ1-5; possibly TRBD1 for D (5 bases). Germline V gene data show CDR1 as SGHTA and CDR2 as FQGNSA. The CDR3 spans 15 residues. V dropped 1 base and J dropped 5 bases, with 12 bases sitting between them. The CDR3 DNA reads TGTGCCAGCAGCTTAGTTGCAGGGCAGGATCAGCCCCAGCATTTT. It yields the protein CASSLVAGQDQPQHF.

This clone was seen a few times. This chain uses TRBV30 with TRBJ2-2, with no clear D. V was cut by 2 bases and J by 4 bases, with 11 bases left in between. Germline values: CDR1 GTSNPN, CDR2 SVGIG (reference sequence). The CDR3 spans 14 residues. The CDR3 coding sequence is TGTGCCTGGAGTCGATTAGGGCTCACCGGGGAGCTGTTTTTT. This gives the protein CAWSRLGLTGELFF.

This clone was seen only once. The chain carries TRBV28 and TRBJ1-1; 7 bases are a match to TRBD1. This CDR3 has 13 residues. V trimming: 5 bases; J trimming: 6 bases; junction bases outside the gene matches: 6. Germline CDR1 is MDHEN and CDR2 is SYDVKM. The CDR3 DNA reads TGTGCCAGCAGTGAACCTACAGGGGCTGAAGCTTTCTTT. It translates to CASSEPTGAEAFF.

The chain carries TRBV11-3 and TRBJ2-3; 7 bases align to TRBD1. This CDR3 has 15 residues. J gave up 0 bases and V 4 bases, and 4 bases lay outside the gene matches. Germline V gives CDR1 SGHNT, CDR2 YENEEA. This CDR3 reads CASSSGTASTDTQYF. Written as DNA, the CDR3 is TGTGCCAGCAGCTCCGGGACAGCTAGCACAGATACGCAGTATTTT.

The CDR3 DNA sequence: TGTGCCAGCACCCCGGACCACTCTGGAAACACCATATATTTT. Its translation is CASTPDHSGNTIYF. The chain uses TRBV9 and TRBJ1-3; no reliable D call. The CDR3 has 14 residues. Looked up from germline, CDR1 is SGDLS and CDR2 is YYNGEE. The V end was cut by 6 bases, the J end by 0 bases, with 10 bases between.

This clone was detected once. The chain has TRBV10-2 and TRBJ2-7; the D gene is possibly TRBD1 (7 bases). V was pared by 8 bases and J by 7 bases, with 18 bases between. Germline V lookup: CDR1 WSHSY, CDR2 SAAADI. This CDR3 contains 13 residues. The CDR3 is CASLALAGGEQYF. DNA for the CDR3: TGCGCCAGCCTGGCACTAGCAGGGGGTGAGCAGTACTTC.